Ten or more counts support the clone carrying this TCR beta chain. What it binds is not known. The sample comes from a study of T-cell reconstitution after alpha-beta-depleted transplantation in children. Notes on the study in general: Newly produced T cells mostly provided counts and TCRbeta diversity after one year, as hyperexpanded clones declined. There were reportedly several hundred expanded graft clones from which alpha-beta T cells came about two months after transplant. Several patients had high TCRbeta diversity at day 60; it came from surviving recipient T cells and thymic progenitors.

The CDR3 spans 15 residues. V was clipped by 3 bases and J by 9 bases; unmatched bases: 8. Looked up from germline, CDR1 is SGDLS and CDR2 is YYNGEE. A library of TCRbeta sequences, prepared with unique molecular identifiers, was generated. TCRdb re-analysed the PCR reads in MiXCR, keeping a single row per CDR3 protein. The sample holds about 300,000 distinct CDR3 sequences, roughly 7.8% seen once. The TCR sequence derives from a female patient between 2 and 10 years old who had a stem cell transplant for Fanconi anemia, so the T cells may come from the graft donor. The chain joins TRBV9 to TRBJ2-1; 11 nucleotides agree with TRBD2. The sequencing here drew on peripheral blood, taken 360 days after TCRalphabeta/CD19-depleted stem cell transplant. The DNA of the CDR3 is TGTGCCAGCAGCGAACTAGCGGGAGAATACGGTGAGCAGTTCTTC. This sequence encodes CASSELAGEYGEQFF.